This T cell receptor beta chain derives from a study of blood T cells in healthy people across ages. General study findings and limits: Observed TCR beta diversity showed a strong correlation with the percentage of naive T cells as measured by flow cytometry. Long-lived donors had more naive CD4+ cells and higher diversity than aged donors.

Primers used in a second PCR of about 6 to 11 cycles were a sample-barcoded 5' primer and a J-beta primer mix. All cDNA molecules were each tagged by a template-switch adaptor with 12 random nucleotides. TCRdb re-derived calls from the 5' RACE reads in MiXCR, one entry per CDR3 protein. The sample lists around 820,000 distinct CDR3 sequences; 20% to 25% were seen once. CDR3 length: 15 amino acids. Trimming removed 5 bases at V and 9 bases at J, with 20 bases between. CDR1 is SEHNR and CDR2 is FQNEAQ in the germline V gene (reference sequence). Notes on this clonotype: The target antigen is unknown.

These data also featured in a second study, about T cells of mothers and their children.

Source material: blood. This receptor was obtained from a boy between 5 and 17 years old in good health. The rearrangement links TRBV7-9 to TRBJ2-1, with D perhaps matching TRBD1 (7 bases). CDR3 loop: CASSPGGGPSSEQFF. CDR3 sequence (DNA): TGTGCCAGCAGCCCTGGAGGGGGCCCATCCAGTGAGCAGTTCTTC.